Below, 19 T cell receptor beta chains from the same sample are listed, as sequenced in a study of T cells after yellow fever vaccination. A single record per CDR3 protein comes from TCRdb applying MiXCR to the 5' RACE reads. In the table there are about 360,000 distinct CDR3 sequences, around 6.4% of which are singletons. The specimen comprised PBMCs, sampled 5 days after the yellow fever booster vaccination. The source of these receptors is a young man who received the YFV17D yellow fever vaccine.

This clonotype was counted at least ten times. The CDR3 DNA follows: TGTGCCAGCAGCAAAGGACACAGGGAGGTCCCATCCGAGAAGTTCTTC. It encodes CASSKGHREVPSEKFF. V gene TRBV21-1 combines with J gene TRBJ2-1; TRBD2, as called in the table, went unchecked against the DNA. TRBV21-1 is shown as a pseudogene. This CDR3 contains 16 residues.

The chain is built from TRBV7-2 and TRBJ2-3, with 7 bases that match TRBD2. The V gene's germline CDR1 is SGHTA and CDR2 FQGNSA. V trimming: 4 bases; J trimming: 0 bases; junction bases outside the gene matches: 4. The CDR3 is made up of 15 amino acids. CDR3 DNA: TGTGCCAGCAGCTCCATGGGGGGGAGCACAGATACGCAGTATTTT. Amino acid sequence: CASSSMGGSTDTQYF. The full variable domain, completed using reference TRBV7-2 and TRBJ2-3, is GAGVSQSPSNKVTEKGKDVELRCDPISGHTALYWYRQSLGQGLEFLIYFQGNSAPDKSGLPSDRFSAERTGGSVSTLTIQRTQQEDSAVYLCASSSMGGSTDTQYFGPGTRLTVL.

This clonotype was detected ten times or more. This sequence joins TRBV18 and TRBJ2-7, with 12 bases aligning to TRBD1. V trimming: 1 base; J trimming: 7 bases; junction bases outside the gene matches: 8. There are 16 residues in the CDR3. Germline V gene lookup returns CDR1 KGHSH and CDR2 LQKENI. The CDR3 sequence is CASSPRAGTGGREQYF. CDR3 DNA: TGTGCCAGCTCACCACGGGCCGGGACAGGGGGCCGGGAGCAGTACTTC.

This clonotype was counted between two and nine times. The DNA of the CDR3 is TGTGCCAGCAGCTTTCGAACGTCAGCGGGAGGTTTTGATACGCAGTATTTT. Protein sequence: CASSFRTSAGGFDTQYF. The gene calls are TRBV5-6 and TRBJ2-3; 9 positions match TRBD2. The CDR3 extends over 17 amino acids. Trimming cost V 2 bases and J 6 bases; bases outside gene matches: 13. Germline CDR1 SGHDT, CDR2 YYEEEE.

This clonotype has ten or more counts. This chain joins TRBV4-3 and TRBJ2-5; D assignment may be TRBD1 or TRBD2 (6 bases each). The germline V gene encodes CDR1 LGHNA and CDR2 YSLEER. V shed 1 base and J shed 3 bases, with 9 bases lying between them. This CDR3 is 14 amino acids long. The CDR3 sequence: CASSQVGGEETQYF. The CDR3 coding sequence is TGCGCCAGCAGCCAAGTCGGGGGCGAAGAGACCCAGTACTTC.

At least ten counts were recorded for this clonotype. CDR3 in DNA: TGCAGTGCCATTCCGGGGGCAGGGGGAACTGAAGCTTTCTTT. Amino acids: CSAIPGAGGTEAFF. This chain joins TRBV20-1 and TRBJ1-1, with TRBD1 matching over 7 bases. Trimming removed 6 bases from V and 5 bases from J; junction bases left unmatched: 12. CDR1 is DFQATT and CDR2 is SNEGSKA in the germline V gene (reference sequence). This CDR3 is built from 14 residues.

This clonotype appeared many times. The chain has TRBV5-1 and TRBJ2-7; 9 bases are a match to TRBD1. Trimming at V came to 0 bases and at J to 5 bases, leaving 6 bases not matched to a gene. The CDR3 spans 15 residues. Looked up from germline, CDR1 is SGHRS and CDR2 is YFSETQ. The CDR3 sequence is CASSLEQGAIDEQYF. In DNA, the CDR3 is TGCGCCAGCAGCTTGGAACAGGGGGCCATAGACGAGCAGTACTTC.

The rearrangement joins TRBV6-2 or TRBV6-3 to TRBJ2-3; D ambiguous. CDR1 is MNHEY, CDR2 SVGEGT, per germline. Trimming removed 1 base from V and 3 bases from J, with 8 bases in between. The CDR3 runs 14 residues. CDR3 in DNA: TGTGCCAGCAGTTACTTTGGCAATACAGATACGCAGTATTTT. Translated: CASSYFGNTDTQYF.

In its sample, this clonotype was seen many times. The rearrangement links TRBV29-1 to TRBJ2-1; no firm D call. V shed 4 bases and J shed 7 bases, with 5 bases lying between them. Per the germline V gene, CDR1 is SQVTM and CDR2 is ANQGSEA. This CDR3 region has 10 residues. The CDR3 nucleotides are TGCAGCGTTGGAAATAATGAGCAGTTCTTC. This sequence encodes CSVGNNEQFF.

This clonotype was detected only a few times. One junction end does not reproduce the germline sequence, and a read error may be involved. This chain connects TRBV7-7 to TRBJ2-1; 8 bases fit TRBD2. CDR1 SSHAT and CDR2 FNYEAQ come from the germline V gene (reference sequence). The CDR3 has 13 residues. The CDR3 is CASSTQTSGEQFF. In DNA form, the CDR3 reads TGTGCTAGCAGCACTCAAACTAGCGGCGAGCAGTTCTTC.

In its sample, this clonotype was seen many times. The chain recombines TRBV5-4 with TRBJ1-2, with unresolved D. This CDR3 has 12 amino acids. V dropped 4 bases and J dropped 4 bases, with 8 bases sitting between them. Looked up from germline, CDR1 is SGHNT and CDR2 is YYREEE (reference sequence). CDR3 amino acids: CASSPAGYGYTF. CDR3 coding DNA: TGTGCCAGCAGCCCGGCGGGCTATGGCTACACCTTC.

This clonotype has a count of ten or more. The rearrangement joins TRBV12-3 or TRBV12-4 to TRBJ2-2; no firm D call. V was trimmed by 8 bases and J by 7 bases, leaving 11 bases between them. This CDR3 spans 12 amino acids. The CDR3 protein is CASWADRGELFF. The CDR3 DNA follows: TGTGCCAGCTGGGCCGACCGCGGGGAGCTGTTTTTT.

V usage is TRBV5-1 and J usage is TRBJ2-1; TRBD1 matches at 7 bases. V lost 3 bases, J lost 5 bases, and 8 bases stayed unmatched. The CDR3 has 15 residues. Germline CDR1 reads SGHRS; CDR2 reads YFSETQ. The CDR3 loop is CASSSPRTGDNEQFF. In nucleotides, the CDR3 is TGCGCCAGCAGCTCACCTAGGACAGGAGACAATGAGCAGTTCTTC. The variable domain in full, with the rest retrieved from reference TRBV5-1 and TRBJ2-1, is KAGVTQTPRYLIKTRGQQVTLSCSPISGHRSVSWYQQTPGQGLQFLFEYFSETQRNKGNFPGRFSGRQFSNSRSEMNVSTLELGDSALYLCASSSPRTGDNEQFFGPGTRLTVL.

This sequence joins TRBV4-2 and TRBJ2-7; 12 nucleotides align to TRBD2. Germline CDR1 LGHNA, CDR2 YNFKEQ. The trim removed 8 bases at V and 3 bases at J, leaving 17 bases unmatched. The CDR3 has 18 residues. CDR3 in amino acids: CASGPGLAGGPGGYEQYF. The CDR3 DNA follows: TGTGCCAGCGGCCCCGGGCTAGCGGGAGGGCCCGGCGGCTACGAGCAGTACTTC.

This clonotype has a handful of counts. The genes are TRBV28 and TRBJ2-1, with TRBD2 matching over 10 bases. The junction had 9 bases not matched to a gene; V was cut back by 6 bases and J by 1 base. The CDR3 extends over 17 amino acids. Germline assignment: CDR1 MDHEN and CDR2 SYDVKM. The CDR3 reads CASSTQGLAASYNEQFF. DNA of the CDR3: TGTGCCAGCAGCACCCAAGGACTAGCGGCTTCCTACAATGAGCAGTTCTTC.

This rearrangement joins TRBV20-1 to TRBJ1-3; D uncertain. The CDR3 is 12 residues long. The V end lost 5 bases, the J end lost 4 bases, and 9 bases lay between the germline ends. The germline CDR1 and CDR2 sequences are DFQATT and SNEGSKA (reference sequence). CDR3 coding DNA: TGCAGTGCTTTACCCCCCGGAAACACCATATATTTT. The encoded protein is CSALPPGNTIYF.

The rearrangement links TRBV5-1 to TRBJ2-1; weak D call: TRBD1 (6 bases). The CDR3 is 16 amino acids. Germline V gives CDR1 SGHRS, CDR2 YFSETQ. V gave up 3 bases and J gave up 2 bases, with 15 bases separating them. CDR3 region: CASSWGLGATYNEQFF. Written as DNA, the CDR3 is TGCGCCAGCAGCTGGGGTTTGGGGGCTACCTACAATGAGCAGTTCTTC.

In its sample, this clonotype was seen a few times. The rearrangement joins TRBV19 to TRBJ2-3; D possibly matches TRBD1 or TRBD2 (5 bases each). The ends were cut back, 6 bases at V and 4 bases at J, with 17 bases in the middle. CDR3 size: 15 residues. CDR1 and CDR2 from the germline V gene are LNHDA and SQIVND (reference sequence). CDR3 DNA: TGTGCCAGTAGAGAAACCGGGACCATCTCAGATACGCAGTATTTT. Amino acid sequence: CASRETGTISDTQYF.

This clonotype has more than one count but fewer than ten. The chain links TRBV30 to TRBJ2-2, with D possibly TRBD1 on 6 matching bases. The V end was cut by 3 bases, the J end by 6 bases, with 8 bases between. The CDR3 has 12 residues. Germline CDR1 is GTSNPN and CDR2 is SVGIG (reference sequence). The CDR3 protein is CAWRQGPGELFF. Here the CDR3 DNA reads TGTGCCTGGAGACAGGGCCCCGGGGAGCTGTTTTTT.